The 30 T cell receptor beta chains listed next were all sequenced from one sample in a study of cytomegalovirus exposure and HLA in healthy donors. Use of 60 Vbeta and 13 Jbeta primers characterized the PCR. Clones were sequenced by immunoSEQ multiplex PCR, and TCRdb holds only the in-frame ones, with some missing. This table has fewer than 150,000 clones, less than 90% appearing once. The sequencing sample was made of PBMCs. These receptors were collected from a man in his forties or fifties in good health and CMV-seronegative.

J is TRBJ2-7 and V is TRBV30, with a weak D call TRBD1 (5 bases). V was clipped by 4 bases and J by 7 bases, with 14 bases between them. The CDR3 is 12 amino acids. Germline assignment: CDR1 GTSNPN and CDR2 SVGIG (reference sequence). The CDR3 is CAWMDKMGEQYF. The CDR3 DNA sequence: TGTGCCTGGATGGACAAGATGGGGGAGCAGTACTTC.

The V gene is TRBV19, the J gene TRBJ1-1; no firm D call. The CDR3 has 12 residues. V was pared by 6 bases and J by 1 base, with 6 bases between. CDR1 is LNHDA and CDR2 is SQIVND in the germline V gene (reference sequence). CDR3 amino acids: CASSRKNTEAFF. The DNA of the CDR3 is TGTGCCAGTAGCAGAAAGAACACTGAAGCTTTCTTT.

J is TRBJ2-7 and V is TRBV4-3, with unresolved D. CDR3 size: 14 residues. V was shortened by 0 bases and J by 0 bases, with 6 bases between the two germline ends. Germline values: CDR1 LGHNA, CDR2 YSLEER. CDR3 in DNA: TGCGCCAGCAGCCAAGAAAGGAGCTCCTACGAGCAGTACTTC. As protein: CASSQERSSYEQYF.

The chain uses TRBV9 and TRBJ2-2; D might be TRBD2 (5 bases). There are 14 residues in the CDR3. Trimming removed 0 bases at V and 6 bases at J, with 9 bases between. Germline V gene sequence: CDR1 SGDLS, CDR2 YYNGEE. The CDR3 coding sequence is TGTGCCAGCAGCGTAGCTTCCGGGGCCGGGGAGCTGTTTTTT. This encodes CASSVASGAGELFF.

This sequence joins TRBV6-5 and TRBJ1-1; D remains ambiguous. Per the germline V gene, CDR1 is MNHEY and CDR2 is SVGAGI. This CDR3 is 12 amino acids long. V shed 0 bases and J shed 8 bases, with 7 bases lying between them. CDR3 sequence reads: CASSYSDGEAFF. The CDR3 DNA follows: TGTGCCAGCAGTTACTCCGACGGGGAAGCTTTCTTT.

This chain joins TRBV28 and TRBJ2-5, with TRBD1 identical over 7 bases. After removal of 2 bases from V and 3 bases from J, the junction contained 6 bases not matched to a gene. Germline V gene lookup returns CDR1 MDHEN and CDR2 SYDVKM. The CDR3 is 15 amino acids. The CDR3 DNA reads as TGTGCCAGCAGTTTACCTTCCGACAGGGAAGAGACCCAGTACTTC. Amino acid sequence: CASSLPSDREETQYF.

V gene TRBV5-4 combines with J gene TRBJ1-4; tentative D call: TRBD1 (6 bases). Germline V CDR1 and CDR2: SGHNT, YYREEE (reference sequence). The CDR3 is 14 amino acids. The V end lost 0 bases, the J end lost 8 bases, and 11 bases lay between the germline ends. CDR3 amino acids: CASSLAGQKEKLFF. DNA for the CDR3: TGTGCCAGCAGCTTGGCCGGACAGAAAGAAAAACTGTTTTTT. Full variable domain (rest looked up from reference TRBV5-4 and TRBJ1-4): ETGVTQSPTHLIKTRGQQVTLRCSSQSGHNTVSWYQQALGQGPQFIFQYYREEENGRGNFPPRFSGLQFPNYSSELNVNALELDDSALYLCASSLAGQKEKLFFGSGTQLSVL.

The CDR3 is CASSGQGQETQYF. The CDR3 nucleotides are TGTGCCAGCAGCGGACAGGGTCAAGAGACCCAGTACTTC. The V gene is TRBV27, the J gene TRBJ2-5; 8 bases agree with TRBD1. CDR1 and CDR2 from the germline V gene are MNHEY and SMNVEV (reference sequence). CDR3 length equals 13 residues. Trimming removed 6 bases from V and 2 bases from J; junction bases left unmatched: 2.

This rearrangement joins TRBV11-3 to TRBJ2-5; TRBD2 agrees at 14 bases. With 5 bases clipped from V and 5 bases from J, the junction kept 7 bases outside the gene matches. CDR3 length: 16 amino acids. The germline CDR1 and CDR2 sequences are SGHNT and YENEEA. The CDR3 is CASSPGLAGGSETQYF. As DNA, the CDR3 is TGTGCCAGCAGCCCCGGACTAGCGGGGGGCTCGGAGACCCAGTACTTC.

The chain employs TRBV27 and TRBJ2-7; tentatively, D is TRBD2 (5 bases). V was pared by 5 bases and J by 6 bases, with 11 bases between. Germline lookup yields CDR1 MNHEY and CDR2 SMNVEV (reference sequence). CDR3 length equals 12 residues. The CDR3 spells CASSPRGLEQYF. In nucleotides, the CDR3 is TGTGCCAGCAGTCCCAGAGGGCTCGAGCAGTACTTC.

The chain employs TRBV5-1 and TRBJ1-3; tentative D call: TRBD1 (5 bases). CDR3 length equals 15 residues. V shed 1 base and J shed 1 base, with 9 bases lying between them. Germline lookup yields CDR1 SGHRS and CDR2 YFSETQ. CDR3 protein: CASSLRAGSGNTIYF. In DNA, the CDR3 is TGCGCCAGCAGCTTGAGAGCAGGGTCTGGAAACACCATATATTTT.

The gene calls are TRBV11-1 and TRBJ2-5; TRBD1 matches 10 bases. The CDR3 runs 16 residues. Trimming at V came to 5 bases and at J to 6 bases, leaving 12 bases not matched to a gene. CDR1 is SGHAT and CDR2 is FQDESV in the germline V gene (reference sequence). CDR3 DNA sequence: TGTGCCAGCAGCCCGCAAAAGACAGGGGGCGAGAAGACCCAGTACTTC. It translates to CASSPQKTGGEKTQYF.

V is TRBV28 and J is TRBJ1-2; maybe TRBD1 (5 bases). This CDR3 has 16 amino acids. The germline V gene encodes CDR1 MDHEN and CDR2 SYDVKM. V was cut by 4 bases and J by 5 bases, with 20 bases left in between. The CDR3 sequence is CASSSPGWGVRYGYTF. The CDR3 coding sequence is TGTGCCAGCAGTTCCCCCGGGTGGGGGGTTCGATATGGCTACACCTTC.

The V call is TRBV5-8, the J call TRBJ2-2, with D unresolved. Trimming removed 0 bases at V and 4 bases at J, with 10 bases between. The CDR3 runs to 15 residues. Germline CDR1 SGHTS, CDR2 YDEGEE. DNA of the CDR3: TGTGCCAGCAGCTTGGTGCGCCCTGCCACCGGGGAGCTGTTTTTT. Translation: CASSLVRPATGELFF.

This chain links TRBV7-3 with TRBJ2-3, with D possibly being TRBD2 (9 bases). The CDR3 runs 17 residues. V lost 5 bases, J lost 5 bases, and 23 bases lay in between. Germline loops: CDR1 SGHTA, CDR2 FQGTGA. The CDR3 reads CASSQGAGGGAGDTQYF. The CDR3 DNA reads as TGTGCCAGCAGCCAGGGGGCTGGCGGGGGGGCCGGAGATACGCAGTATTTT.

The chain employs TRBV4-3 and TRBJ2-1; 8 bases match TRBD1. The CDR3 has 17 residues. Unmatched junction bases numbered 9, after V lost 0 bases and J lost 5 bases. Germline-derived CDR1 and CDR2 are LGHNA and YSLEER. The CDR3 here is CASSQESSGQADNEQFF. The CDR3 DNA is TGCGCCAGCAGCCAAGAATCGTCGGGACAGGCCGACAATGAGCAGTTCTTC.

This sequence joins TRBV27 and TRBJ2-4; possibly TRBD1 for D (6 bases). CDR1 and CDR2 from the germline V gene are MNHEY and SMNVEV (reference sequence). V lost 6 bases, J lost 0 bases, and 18 bases lay in between. The CDR3 spans 17 residues. For the CDR3, the DNA is TGTGCCAGCAGACAGGGAGACCCCTTTATAGCCAAAAACATTCAGTACTTC. Its protein product is CASRQGDPFIAKNIQYF.

This clone was seen more than once but under ten times. The V gene is TRBV10-1, the J gene TRBJ1-5; TRBD1 matches 8 bases. This CDR3 is built from 16 residues. V lost 5 bases and J lost 7; bases outside the gene matches: 13. The germline V gene encodes CDR1 WNHNN and CDR2 SYGVQD (reference sequence). CDR3 protein: CASSHKGQEGRQPQHF. DNA for the CDR3: TGCGCCAGCAGTCATAAGGGACAGGAGGGAAGGCAGCCCCAGCATTTT.

This rearrangement joins TRBV5-1 to TRBJ2-1; D ambiguous. The ends were cut back, 4 bases at V and 6 bases at J, with 11 bases in the middle. Germline V gives CDR1 SGHRS, CDR2 YFSETQ. This CDR3 has 13 residues. The CDR3 region has the DNA TGCGCCAGCAGCCTGACTGCTATCAATGAGCAGTTCTTC. This encodes CASSLTAINEQFF. Combining the CDR3 with reference TRBV5-1 and TRBJ2-1 gives the whole variable domain KAGVTQTPRYLIKTRGQQVTLSCSPISGHRSVSWYQQTPGQGLQFLFEYFSETQRNKGNFPGRFSGRQFSNSRSEMNVSTLELGDSALYLCASSLTAINEQFFGPGTRLTVL.

J is TRBJ2-3 and V is TRBV7-2, with 10 positions matching TRBD2. J lost 2 bases, V lost 5 bases, and 10 bases had no gene match. Germline CDR1 and CDR2: SGHTA and FQGNSA. This CDR3 contains 17 residues. CDR3 loop: CASSPRLAGAVTDTQYF. CDR3 DNA sequence: TGTGCCAGCAGCCCGCGCCTAGCGGGGGCCGTCACAGATACGCAGTATTTT.

This sequence joins TRBV5-4 and TRBJ1-2, with a possible D match to TRBD1 (6 bases). Germline V CDR1 and CDR2: SGHNT, YYREEE (reference sequence). The CDR3 is 16 amino acids. V lost 4 bases and J 0 bases, leaving 16 bases between the germline ends. This chain's CDR3 is CASSPGTGTTNYGYTF. CDR3 DNA: TGTGCCAGCAGCCCCGGAACTGGGACAACTAACTATGGCTACACCTTC.

This chain joins TRBV2 and TRBJ2-2, with 11 nucleotides matching TRBD1. Germline V CDR1 and CDR2: SNHLY, FYNNEI. The length of the CDR3 is 15 residues. The V segment lost 7 bases and the J segment 3 bases; nucleotides outside the gene matches: 4. In DNA form, the CDR3 reads TGTGCCAGCACCGGGACAGGGGGTCACACCGGGGAGCTGTTTTTT. Its translation is CASTGTGGHTGELFF.

The J gene is TRBJ1-1, the V gene TRBV5-4; weak D call: TRBD1 (5 bases). The CDR3 covers 15 residues. CDR1 and CDR2 from the germline V gene are SGHNT and YYREEE (reference sequence). Trimming shortened V by 4 bases and J by 0 bases, and 13 bases separated the two germline ends. As DNA, the CDR3 is TGTGCCAGCAGCCTAGCGTCAGGGCTGAACACTGAAGCTTTCTTT. Translation: CASSLASGLNTEAFF.

This clone was seen a handful of times. The chain uses TRBV11-2 and TRBJ2-7, with D uncertain. With 1 base removed from V and 8 bases from J, the gap between germline ends came to 9 bases. The germline V gene has CDR1 SGHAT and CDR2 FQNNGV. The CDR3 is made up of 12 amino acids. The CDR3 sequence: CASSLAGSQQYF. The CDR3 DNA follows: TGTGCCAGCAGCTTAGCAGGATCCCAGCAGTACTTC. The full variable domain, its missing parts supplied by reference TRBV11-2 and TRBJ2-7, is EAGVAQSPRYKIIEKRQSVAFWCNPISGHATLYWYQQILGQGPKLLIQFQNNGVVDDSQLPKDRFSAERLKGVDSTLKIQPAKLEDSAVYLCASSLAGSQQYFGPGTRLTVT.

The chain combines TRBV19 with TRBJ2-7; 10 bases map to TRBD1. The CDR3 spans 16 residues. Germline CDR1 LNHDA, CDR2 SQIVND (reference sequence). Germline trimming cut 5 bases from V and 2 bases from J; bases unmatched to any gene: 9. CDR3 sequence: CASSVGTGVFAYEQYF. DNA of the CDR3: TGTGCCAGTAGTGTCGGGACAGGGGTATTCGCCTACGAGCAGTACTTC.

This clone was seen a single time. J is TRBJ2-3 and V is TRBV5-1; D is perhaps TRBD1 (6 bases). Germline V lookup: CDR1 SGHRS, CDR2 YFSETQ. V was pared by 0 bases and J by 0 bases, with 11 bases between. The CDR3 consists of 16 residues. The CDR3: CASSLDRVLSTDTQYF. CDR3 coding DNA: TGCGCCAGCAGCTTGGACAGGGTCCTAAGCACAGATACGCAGTATTTT.

This chain connects TRBV28 to TRBJ2-7; 7 bases are a match to TRBD2. Germline V gene sequence: CDR1 MDHEN, CDR2 SYDVKM. V lost 8 bases to trimming and J lost 2 bases; unmatched junction nucleotides: 6. This CDR3 is built from 13 residues. This CDR3 is CASWGGSAYEQYF. CDR3 in DNA: TGTGCCAGCTGGGGGGGGTCCGCCTACGAGCAGTACTTC.

Only a few counts were recorded for this clone. The CDR3 DNA reads as TGCGCCAGCAAACCCTCGGCACAGGGGCTCTACGAGCAGTACTTC. Amino acids: CASKPSAQGLYEQYF. The genes are TRBV5-1 and TRBJ2-7; 7 nucleotides match TRBD1. Germline V lookup: CDR1 SGHRS, CDR2 YFSETQ. CDR3 size: 15 residues. V was clipped by 6 bases and J by 3 bases; unmatched bases: 12.

This chain joins TRBV18 and TRBJ2-2; perhaps TRBD2 as D (6 bases). The ends were cut back, 2 bases at V and 0 bases at J, with 16 bases in the middle. Germline V gene data show CDR1 as KGHSH and CDR2 as LQKENI. This CDR3 contains 18 residues. CDR3 coding DNA: TGTGCCAGCTCACCATTTATTTCAAGCGGGTCGAACACCGGGGAGCTGTTTTTT. Protein product: CASSPFISSGSNTGELFF.

This clone was seen only once. The CDR3 DNA follows: TGTGCCAGCAGTTCCATCGACAGGGGAAACACTGAAGCTTTCTTT. It codes for CASSSIDRGNTEAFF. The chain uses TRBV6-6 and TRBJ1-1, with 8 bases lining up with TRBD1. V gave up 4 bases and J gave up 2 bases; unmatched junction bases: 6. CDR3 size: 15 residues. Per the germline V gene, CDR1 is MNHNY and CDR2 is SVGAGI (reference sequence).